These T cell receptor beta chains were read from a single sample in a study of cytomegalovirus exposure and HLA in healthy donors. The assay was immunoSEQ multiplex PCR, and TCRdb's table has in-frame clones only and misses some. The sample contains over 60,000 clones, 90% to 95% of which appear only once. The sample consisted of PBMCs. These receptors were taken from a man aged 18 to 29 in good health and CMV-seronegative. Both conserved end residues are part of each CDR3. Fields, in order: D gene, clone size, J gene, V gene, CDR3 DNA, CDR3 protein. The D gene is left open where the match is weak. Some rows have no size entry. The others give once, few or many, or a class for an expanded clone.

TRBD1	NA	TRBJ1-1	TRBV5-1	TGCGCCAGCAGCCGCACACCCCCCGGACAGGGGGCTGGGAACACTGAAGCTTTCTTT	CASSRTPPGQGAGNTEAFF
TRBD1	once	TRBJ1-1	TRBV30	TGTGCCTGGAGAGGACAGGTGAACACTGAAGCTTTCTTT	CAWRGQVNTEAFF
NA	NA	TRBJ2-2	TRBV6-5	TGTGCCAGCAGTTACCCGACCGGGGAGCTGTTTTTT	CASSYPTGELFF
TRBD2	NA	TRBJ2-7	TRBV7-8	TGTGCCAGCAGCTTAGATATGGGACTAGCCTACGAGCAGTACTTC	CASSLDMGLAYEQYF
NA	NA	TRBJ2-1	TRBV27	TGTGCCCTCACGGTTAAATCCTACAATGAGCAGTTCTTC	CALTVKSYNEQFF
NA	NA	TRBJ2-7	TRBV5-1	TGCGCCAGCAGCCCCGACCGGGGGGAGCAGTACTTC	CASSPDRGEQYF
NA	once	TRBJ1-2	TRBV6-6	TGTGCCAGCAGTTCCATCGGGACACCGTTAGGTGGCTACACCTTC	CASSSIGTPLGGYTF
TRBD1	NA	TRBJ2-7	TRBV9	TGTGCCAGCAGCGTAGGGGACAGGGGATACGAGCAGTACTTC	CASSVGDRGYEQYF
NA	NA	TRBJ1-6	TRBV5-1	TGCGCCAGCAGCTTGGTTCAGGGGAGCTCCTATAATTCACCCCTCCACTTT	CASSLVQGSSYNSPLHF
NA	NA	TRBJ1-1	TRBV5-1	TGCGCCAGCAGCATTGAGACAGGACCGAACACTGAAGCTTTCTTT	CASSIETGPNTEAFF
TRBD2	NA	TRBJ2-7	TRBV2	TGTGCCAGCAGTCTAGCGGGGGGCCACGAGCAGTACTTC	CASSLAGGHEQYF
NA	NA	TRBJ2-7	TRBV27	TGTGCCAGCAGTTCCCGGGGAGACGAGCAGTACTTC	CASSSRGDEQYF
TRBD1	NA	TRBJ1-1	TRBV6-5	TGTGCCAGCAGTTACTCGGCCGACAGGGCCAACACTGAAGCTTTCTTT	CASSYSADRANTEAFF
NA	once	TRBJ2-7	TRBV14	TGTGCCAGCAGCCAAAGAGGGTTCGGCTACGAGCAGTACTTC	CASSQRGFGYEQYF
NA	few	TRBJ2-5	TRBV2	TGTGCCAGCAGTACGGTTCAAGAGACCCAGTACTTC	CASSTVQETQYF
NA	NA	TRBJ2-2	TRBV7-2	TGTGCCAGCAGCTCATACACCGGGGAGCTGTTTTTT	CASSSYTGELFF
NA	NA	TRBJ1-6	TRBV4-3	TGCGCCAGCAGCCAAGAACGGGGAACGCATATAGATTCACCCCTCCACTTT	CASSQERGTHIDSPLHF
TRBD2	NA	TRBJ2-7	TRBV28	TGTGCCAGCAGTTCGTTAGCGGGGGGCAGAAACGAGCAGTACTTC	CASSSLAGGRNEQYF
NA	NA	TRBJ2-3	TRBV7-8	TGTGCCAGCAGCTTAGCGATTGACTCCATCCCCAGAGATACGCAGTATTTT	CASSLAIDSIPRDTQYF
TRBD1	NA	TRBJ2-7	TRBV11-2	TGTGCCAGCAGCATCGGACAGGGAGCCTACGAGCAGTACTTC	CASSIGQGAYEQYF
TRBD1	once	TRBJ2-1	TRBV28	TGTGCCAGCAGTTTACCGATAAAAGGGACAGGGGCCGAACCTGGCGATGAGCAGTTCTTC	CASSLPIKGTGAEPGDEQFF
TRBD1	NA	TRBJ1-1	TRBV10-3	TGTGCCACGGGGACAGGAGGGAACACTGAAGCTTTCTTT	CATGTGGNTEAFF
NA	once	TRBJ2-7	TRBV7-9	TGTGCCAGCAGCTTAGGGGCAACCGAGCAGTACTTC	CASSLGATEQYF
NA	NA	TRBJ2-7	TRBV7-9	TGTGCCAGCAGATCCAGGGGCCCGGGAGAGCAGTACTTC	CASRSRGPGEQYF
TRBD2	NA	TRBJ2-7	TRBV7-9	TGTGCCAGCAGCTCCGGGGGACTAGCTCTAGCCTACGAGCAGTACTTC	CASSSGGLALAYEQYF
NA	once	TRBJ1-2	TRBV5-1	TGCGCCAGCAGCCCGACAGAACTTTATGGCTACACCTTC	CASSPTELYGYTF
TRBD1	NA	TRBJ1-1	TRBV5-1	TGCGCCAGCAGCTTGGCGGGACAGGGCCTTATAAACACTGAAGCTTTCTTT	CASSLAGQGLINTEAFF
TRBD1	NA	TRBJ2-1	TRBV5-1	TGCGCCAGCAGTCCGCCTGGACAGGGGTACGATGAGCAGTTCTTC	CASSPPGQGYDEQFF
TRBD2	NA	TRBJ2-3	TRBV4-1	TGCGCCAGCAGCCAAGATCTAGCGGGGGGCCGCACAGATACGCAGTATTTT	CASSQDLAGGRTDTQYF
TRBD1	once	TRBJ1-2	TRBV5-4	TGTGCCAGCAGCTTGCCAGGGGGCTATGGCTACACCTTC	CASSLPGGYGYTF
TRBD1	NA	TRBJ2-7	TRBV4-3	TGCGCCAGCAGCCACGGACAGGGGGCGAGTGAGCAGTACTTC	CASSHGQGASEQYF
NA	NA	TRBJ2-4	TRBV2	TGTGCCAGCAGTGAACTTGGTCAGAAAAACATTCAGTACTTC	CASSELGQKNIQYF
NA	NA	TRBJ2-1	TRBV6-1	TGTGCCAGCAGTGAAGATTTCGGACTGTCCTACAATGAGCAGTTCTTC	CASSEDFGLSYNEQFF
TRBD2	NA	TRBJ2-7	TRBV9	TGTGCCAGCAGCGTAGAAGCGGGGTACGAGCAGTACTTC	CASSVEAGYEQYF
TRBD2	once	TRBJ2-5	TRBV30	TGTGCCTGGACGAAGACTAGCGGGGCCTCGGGGTACTTC	CAWTKTSGASGYF
TRBD1	NA	TRBJ1-2	TRBV29-1	TGCAGCGCCGGGACAGGGAATGGCTACACCTTC	CSAGTGNGYTF
NA	once	TRBJ2-1	TRBV6-6	TGTGCCAGCAGTTTGACAGATAAAAACAATGAGCAGTTCTTC	CASSLTDKNNEQFF
NA	NA	TRBJ2-7	TRBV19	TGTGCCAGTAGGAAAAAAGGGGTGGACGAGCAGTACTTC	CASRKKGVDEQYF
TRBD1	NA	TRBJ1-1	TRBV11-2	TGTGCCAGCAGCTTACTCAGGGGGATAGACGCTGAAGCTTTCTTT	CASSLLRGIDAEAFF
TRBD2	NA	TRBJ2-3	TRBV7-8	TGTGCCAGCAGCTTATTGACTAGCGGGGGCCTGGTAGATACGCAGTATTTT	CASSLLTSGGLVDTQYF
TRBD1	NA	TRBJ2-7	TRBV27	TGTGCCAGCAGTTTCCACAGGGGTCTGGAGCAGTACTTC	CASSFHRGLEQYF
NA	NA	TRBJ2-2	TRBV19	TGTGCCAGTAGTCCGGGGTCGAACACCGGGGAGCTGTTTTTT	CASSPGSNTGELFF
NA	NA	TRBJ1-5	TRBV19	TGTGCCAGTAGTATGAGGTCTTCTCTCCGAGGATCTGGTAGCAATCAGCCCCAGCATTTT	CASSMRSSLRGSGSNQPQHF
NA	NA	TRBJ2-1	TRBV6-5	TGTGCCAGCAGTTACGGGCCCCAGGGGCTTGACAATGAGCAGTTCTTC	CASSYGPQGLDNEQFF
NA	NA	TRBJ2-5	TRBV4-3	TGCGCCAGCAGCCAAGCCCAACACCCGGAATGGGCTTTAAAGACCCAGTACTTC	CASSQAQHPEWALKTQYF
NA	NA	TRBJ1-5	TRBV15	TGTGCCACCAGCTATGGGCGACAGTCAAATCAGCCCCAGCATTTT	CATSYGRQSNQPQHF
TRBD1	NA	TRBJ2-5	TRBV12-5	TGTGCTAGTGCCATGACACAGGGGACGGGGGAGACCCAGTACTTC	CASAMTQGTGETQYF
TRBD1	NA	TRBJ1-2	TRBV7-9	TGTGCCAGCAGCGCCGCACAGGGGGGACCTACGGGCTACACCTTC	CASSAAQGGPTGYTF
NA	NA	TRBJ1-4	TRBV27	TGTGCCAGCAGTTTATGGACAAATGAAAAACTGTTTTTT	CASSLWTNEKLFF
NA	NA	TRBJ1-5	TRBV6-1	TGTGCCAGCACCCAAAGCGGGTTGGATCAGCCCCAGCATTTT	CASTQSGLDQPQHF
NA	NA	TRBJ1-4	TRBV11-2	TGTGCCAGCAGCTTAGGGGGACACATAGGGGAAAAACTGTTTTTT	CASSLGGHIGEKLFF
TRBD2	NA	TRBJ2-1	TRBV5-1	TGCGCCAGCAGCCGGGAGGGCATTGAGCAGTTCTTC	CASSREGIEQFF
TRBD1	NA	TRBJ1-1	TRBV7-3	TGTGCCAGCAGCCTACAGACAGGGTATCCCCTGATGAACACTGAAGCTTTCTTT	CASSLQTGYPLMNTEAFF